A selection of T cell receptor beta chains follows, all from one sample in a study of OX40 agonist ivuxolimab in advanced cancers. Clones were read by immunoSEQ multiplex PCR, and TCRdb kept only the in-frame ones, dropping some. Of 98,000 or so clones listed, around 83% were seen once; the top ten hold roughly 1.5%. The specimen was CD4+ or CD8+ T cells sorted from blood, collected in a trial of the OX40 agonist ivuxolimab. These receptors came from an adult with an advanced solid tumor such as melanoma, head and neck, liver or kidney cancer. The CDR3 runs from the conserved cysteine through the conserved F or W.

CASGLGLAGADTQYF TRBJ2-3 TRBV12-5
CASSSWGEGQPQHF TRBJ1-5 TRBV7-9
CASARDEQFF TRBJ2-1 TRBV25-1
CASSVDPEVLSRETQYF TRBJ2-5 TRBV9
CASSLQGPQETQYF TRBJ2-5 TRBV14
CASSPRTGGNQPQHF TRBJ1-5 TRBV11-2
CASSTGLAGTGELFF TRBJ2-2 TRBV9
CASSTGGGFTDTQYF TRBJ2-3 TRBV27
CASSDLSRPPTQHF TRBJ1-5 TRBV25-1
CASSLRNTHGNEQFF TRBJ2-1 TRBV7-2
CASSLVEGTQYF TRBJ2-5 TRBV7-9
CASRQGADYGYTF TRBJ1-2 TRBV6-5
CASSSPVAGEQYF TRBJ2-7 TRBV6-1
CASSSVVGYGYTF TRBJ1-2 TRBV7-9
CSVESGYTF TRBJ1-2 TRBV29-1
CASSQQGSDSPLHF TRBJ1-6 TRBV11-3
CASGSRQWNTEAFF TRBJ1-1 TRBV27
CASSLTVGTYEQYF TRBJ2-7 TRBV5-4
CSASTYEQYF TRBJ2-7 TRBV20-1
CASSQEIRGAGNQPQHF TRBJ1-5 TRBV4-2
CASSSGLAGTLDTQYF TRBJ2-3 TRBV7-9
CASSQGASGKFEQFF TRBJ2-1 TRBV4-3
CASSEAGQGEGFF TRBJ2-1 TRBV2
CASKAKGVSNEQFF TRBJ2-1 TRBV19
CASSSPGLLLHNEQFF TRBJ2-1 TRBV5-6
CASSPLPGFDSPLHF TRBJ1-6 TRBV6-6
CASSLTRGGDTQYF TRBJ2-3 TRBV6-1
CASSLGKTEAFF TRBJ1-1 TRBV7-2
CAWSVRGNEKLFF TRBJ1-4 TRBV30
CASRKTGGGNQPQHF TRBJ1-5 TRBV28
CASSPWTGGDTEAFF TRBJ1-1 TRBV7-2